Following are 20 T cell receptor beta chains from one sample sequenced in a study of blood T cell repertoires in COVID-19. Sequenced by immunoSEQ multiplex PCR; TCRdb stores in-frame clones only, minus some. The sample has 50,000 to 70,000 clones, more than 85% seen once; the top ten hold approximately 2.5%. Sequencing was performed on peripheral blood. The source of these receptors is a man in his fifties or sixties with acute or convalescent COVID-19.

The chain's CDR3 is CATSRDYRADTQYF. CDR3 in DNA: TGTGCCACCAGCAGAGATTACAGGGCAGATACGCAGTATTTT. The rearrangement uses TRBV15 and TRBJ2-3; maybe TRBD1 (6 bases). The CDR3 consists of 14 residues. Germline V gene data show CDR1 as LNHNV and CDR2 as YYDKDF (reference sequence). V lost 0 bases and J lost 4, with 8 bases in between.

This chain joins TRBV7-2 and TRBJ1-1, with a tentative D call TRBD1 (6 bases). Germline V gene lookup returns CDR1 SGHTA and CDR2 FQGNSA. Deletions cut 0 bases from V and 2 bases from J, with 13 bases between. This CDR3 spans 16 amino acids. CDR3 protein: CASSLAGAGVNTEAFF. DNA for the CDR3: TGTGCCAGCAGCTTAGCGGGAGCAGGGGTAAACACTGAAGCTTTCTTT.

The chain recombines TRBV7-9 with TRBJ1-4; D is perhaps TRBD1 (5 bases). V was pared by 1 base and J by 1 base, with 7 bases between. This CDR3 comprises 15 residues. CDR1 is SEHNR, CDR2 FQNEAQ, per germline (reference sequence). The CDR3: CASSLGGGTNEKLFF. DNA of the CDR3: TGTGCCAGCAGCTTAGGCGGGGGAACTAATGAAAAACTGTTTTTT.

The rearrangement links TRBV6-6 to TRBJ1-5; D uncertain. V lost 3 bases and J lost 2, with 11 bases in between. The CDR3 consists of 15 residues. CDR1 and CDR2 (germline): MNHNY, SVGAGI (reference sequence). The CDR3 nucleotides read TGTGCCAGCAGTTATAGTTTAGAAGGCAATCAGCCCCAGCATTTT. This translates into CASSYSLEGNQPQHF.

This chain uses TRBV7-2 with TRBJ2-1, with D unresolved. This CDR3 comprises 14 residues. V dropped 2 bases and J dropped 0 bases, with 5 bases sitting between them. Germline V gene lookup returns CDR1 SGHTA and CDR2 FQGNSA. DNA of the CDR3: TGTGCCAGCAGCTTAATGAGCTCCTACAATGAGCAGTTCTTC. Residues: CASSLMSSYNEQFF.

The chain recombines TRBV3-1 (or the pseudogene TRBV3-2) with TRBJ2-4, with 7 bases identical to TRBD1. Germline V gene lookup returns CDR1 LGHDT and CDR2 YNNKEL (reference sequence). This CDR3 has 14 residues. J lost 5 bases, V lost 4 bases, and 5 bases had no gene match. The CDR3 coding sequence is TGTGCCAGCAGCCTCGACAGGGCACAAAACATTCAGTACTTC. This gives the protein CASSLDRAQNIQYF.

V and J are TRBV7-2 and TRBJ1-2; a possible D gene is TRBD1 (6 bases). This CDR3 spans 15 amino acids. Trimming removed 1 base from V and 4 bases from J, with 13 bases in between. Germline CDR1 is SGHTA and CDR2 is FQGNSA. DNA for the CDR3: TGTGCCAGCAGCTTAGAGGGGGGGGGACCCTATGGCTACACCTTC. This gives the protein CASSLEGGGPYGYTF. The complete variable domain, with remaining parts taken from reference TRBV7-2 and TRBJ1-2, reads GAGVSQSPSNKVTEKGKDVELRCDPISGHTALYWYRQSLGQGLEFLIYFQGNSAPDKSGLPSDRFSAERTGGSVSTLTIQRTQQEDSAVYLCASSLEGGGPYGYTFGSGTRLTVV.

This rearrangement joins TRBV9 to TRBJ2-3, with D tentatively TRBD2 (6 bases). Germline CDR1 reads SGDLS; CDR2 reads YYNGEE. V was cut by 0 bases and J by 2 bases, with 13 bases left in between. The length of the CDR3 is 16 residues. The CDR3 nucleotides are TGTGCCAGCAGCGTAGGCTCCGGGACTCCCACAGATACGCAGTATTTT. Amino acids: CASSVGSGTPTDTQYF.

The CDR3 DNA sequence: TGTGCCAGCTCACCACTAATCGCAGGGTCGAACACTGAAGCTTTCTTT. As protein: CASSPLIAGSNTEAFF. The chain carries TRBV18 and TRBJ1-1; the D gene is possibly TRBD1 (5 bases). In germline, CDR1 is KGHSH, CDR2 LQKENI. CDR3 length equals 16 residues. V was trimmed by 1 base and J by 1 base, leaving 13 bases between them.

The chain employs TRBV7-2 and TRBJ2-3; 10 positions match TRBD2. Germline V gives CDR1 SGHTA, CDR2 FQGNSA. The CDR3 loop spans 16 amino acids. The junction had 10 bases not matched to a gene; V was cut back by 2 bases and J by 8 bases. This CDR3 reads CASSLSSGRANGTQYF. CDR3 sequence (DNA): TGTGCCAGCAGCTTATCCAGCGGGAGGGCCAACGGTACGCAGTATTTT.

This chain uses TRBV28 with TRBJ1-1; D possibly corresponds to TRBD1 (6 bases). CDR3 size: 14 residues. Per the germline V gene, CDR1 is MDHEN and CDR2 is SYDVKM. Trimming cost V 7 bases and J 4 bases, with 16 bases left between them. This CDR3 is CASTTGGLGTEAFF. The CDR3, as DNA: TGTGCCAGCACCACGGGGGGGCTTGGCACTGAAGCTTTCTTT.

The chain carries TRBV7-6 and TRBJ1-1; D may be TRBD1 (5 bases). The germline CDR1 and CDR2 sequences are SGHVS and FNYEAQ. Trimming pared 1 base from V and 0 bases from J, leaving 12 bases between. The CDR3 runs 16 residues. CDR3 amino acids: CASSLGGTGLNTEAFF. The CDR3 DNA is TGTGCCAGCAGCTTAGGGGGTACAGGATTGAACACTGAAGCTTTCTTT.

For the CDR3, the DNA is TGTGCCAGTAGGGGTACAGGGTCGGGGAACACTGAAGCTTTCTTT. Its translation: CASRGTGSGNTEAFF. The chain links TRBV19 to TRBJ1-1; a possible D gene is TRBD1 (6 bases). V gave up 6 bases and J gave up 1 base, with 15 bases separating them. CDR3 length: 15 residues. The germline V gene encodes CDR1 LNHDA and CDR2 SQIVND (reference sequence).

The rearrangement links TRBV27 to TRBJ1-5, with TRBD1 as a possible D gene (5 bases). Germline V gives CDR1 MNHEY, CDR2 SMNVEV (reference sequence). Trimming stripped 2 bases from V and 3 bases from J, with 11 bases between. This CDR3 contains 15 residues. Written as DNA, the CDR3 is TGTGCCAGCAGTTTAACTGACAGCTACAATCAGCCCCAGCATTTT. Translated: CASSLTDSYNQPQHF.

To note about this clone: One end of the junction does not line up with germline, which may come from a read error. The chain has TRBV4-1 and TRBJ2-3, with D perhaps matching TRBD1 (6 bases). Germline values: CDR1 MGHRA, CDR2 YSYEKL. The CDR3 loop spans 16 amino acids. The CDR3 sequence is CANSQKGVGSTDTQYF. In DNA, the CDR3 is TGCGCCAACAGCCAGAAGGGGGTCGGGAGCACAGATACGCAGTATTTT.

To note about this clone: An end of the junction differs from the germline gene, which may be a read error. This chain uses TRBV19 with TRBJ2-3; TRBD2 matches at 9 bases. Germline V CDR1 and CDR2: LNHDA, SQIVND (reference sequence). CDR3 length: 16 residues. CDR3: CASSIGLSGSAPHRYF. The DNA of the CDR3 is TGTGCCAGTAGTATAGGGCTTAGCGGGAGCGCACCGCACAGATACTTT.

This rearrangement joins TRBV2 to TRBJ2-5; D might be TRBD1 (5 bases). CDR3 size: 15 residues. V lost 4 bases to trimming and J lost 0 bases, with 12 bases between them. CDR1 SNHLY and CDR2 FYNNEI come from the germline V gene. This CDR3 reads CASSGSGHYQETQYF. The CDR3 DNA follows: TGTGCCAGCAGTGGTTCAGGACACTACCAAGAGACCCAGTACTTC. The variable domain in full, completed from reference TRBV2 and TRBJ2-5, reads EPEVTQTPSHQVTQMGQEVILRCVPISNHLYFYWYRQILGQKVEFLVSFYNNEISEKSEIFDDQFSVERPDGSNFTLKIRSTKLEDSAMYFCASSGSGHYQETQYFGPGTRLLVL.

The V gene is TRBV27, the J gene TRBJ2-5; D might be TRBD1 (6 bases). The CDR3 totals 14 residues. Germline V gives CDR1 MNHEY, CDR2 SMNVEV (reference sequence). V lost 2 bases, J lost 5 bases, and 12 bases lay in between. The DNA of the CDR3 is TGTGCCAGCAGTTTAGAAGGGGGTGGGGAGACCCAGTACTTC. It encodes CASSLEGGGETQYF.

V gene TRBV28 combines with J gene TRBJ1-6; TRBD1 is a possible D gene (5 bases). Trimming removed 3 bases at V and 7 bases at J, with 19 bases between. Germline V gene lookup returns CDR1 MDHEN and CDR2 SYDVKM. The CDR3 length is 17 residues. The CDR3 reads CASSFRGGTAGNSPLHF. CDR3 DNA: TGTGCCAGCAGTTTCCGGGGGGGGACTGCAGGAAATTCACCCCTCCACTTT.

The sample holds one count of this clone. The V gene is TRBV18, the J gene TRBJ2-7; maybe TRBD1 (6 bases). Deletions cut 3 bases from V and 2 bases from J, with 11 bases between. The germline gives CDR1 KGHSH, CDR2 LQKENI. This CDR3 comprises 14 residues. CDR3 protein: CASSPSRGPYEQYF. The CDR3 DNA sequence: TGTGCCAGCTCACCGTCCAGGGGTCCCTACGAGCAGTACTTC.